This is a list of T cell receptor beta chains from one sample in a study of regulatory T cells in long-lasting Graves disease. TCRdb re-analysed the multiplex PCR reads in MiXCR, keeping a single row per CDR3 protein. The sample shows roughly 500,000 distinct CDR3 sequences, roughly 14% of them seen only once. This sample was shared with a second study, whose subject was T cells in Graves' hyperthyroidism and ophthalmopathy.

The sequences come from peripheral blood mononuclear cells (PBMCs), collected at new diagnosis, from a patient treated with antithyroid drugs. These receptors came from a man aged 25-45 years with Graves disease. Both conserved end residues are part of each CDR3.

V gene,CDR3 length,CDR3 protein
TRBV5-4,17,CASSRTGQGAGGTEAFF
TRBV11-2,16,CASSLVATSGSDTQYF
TRBV19,15,CASSPSQLAKNIQYF
TRBV20-1,15,CSASAFSTRTDTQYF
TRBV10-3,13,CANRRDYNYGYTF
TRBV18,14,CASSLTGQDRGYTF
TRBV13,13,CASSSIGTYGYTF
TRBV3-1,18,CASRQDLFSYPSGNTIYF
TRBV19,19,CASSLPAQGGVAGANVLTF
TRBV20-1,14,CSADGTSGRYEQYF
TRBV20-1,15,CSAAEGVFQKETQYF
TRBV29-1,14,CSVEVAGITYEQYF
TRBV7-8,21,CASSLGFSRSGRASVTGELFF
TRBV6-1,13,CASSIQDSYEQYF
TRBV27,16,CASRQFGTGGTYGYTF
TRBV2,16,CASSAGLARSSYEQYF
TRBV29-1,12,CSVSPSGTEAFF
TRBV9,18,CASSRQTLAGGLSGELFF
TRBV29-1,13,CSVVKALDTEAFF
TRBV30,13,CAWSVPPNQPQHF
TRBV24-1,13,CATSDPGDNEQYF
TRBV6-2/TRBV6-3,15,CASRADRGLVDTQYF
TRBV5-1,14,CASSLRQGSGELFF
TRBV20-1,14,CSAQAPYSGNTIYF
TRBV11-2,16,CASSRSNWDSGNTIYF
TRBV6-9,15,CASSYGDWGKNIQYF
TRBV7-9,14,CASSPGHSNQPQHF
TRBV12-3/TRBV12-4,15,CASSLARPVNTEAFF
TRBV2,15,CASSGGYGGIAGYTF
TRBV30,16,CAWSVKGVARNYGYTF
TRBV30,14,CAWSGGGSADTQYF
TRBV2,14,CASSFGREGGTQYF
TRBV27,15,CASRPRGGVPYEQYF
TRBV28,16,CASRPSGGATADTQYF
TRBV5-4,13,CASSIGRDTEAFF
TRBV5-1,17,CASSRRATSGSGYEQYF
TRBV9,14,CASSVGRLNERQYF
TRBV11-3,13,CASSFGVLTEAFF
TRBV3-1,16,CASSPLSGRGYNEQFF
TRBV30,11,CAWDRDNEQFF
TRBV27,13,CASSFQTHSPLHF
TRBV20-1,13,CSAKTSSYNEQFF
TRBV28,20,CASRNAPGLAGVSSYNEQFF
TRBV9,15,CASSVGDLPPYEQYF
TRBV20-1,15,CSASLHGATNEKLFF
TRBV5-1,16,CAGSPPGLAGENEQFF
TRBV5-6,14,CASSLQGKRNEQFF
TRBV20-1,13,CSAGTSSSYEQYF